Reported below is one TCR beta chain. What it recognizes is unknown. The sample originates from a study of vaccination effects on CD4 cells after COVID-19. V shed 0 bases and J shed 6 bases, with 9 bases lying between them. This CDR3 spans 13 amino acids. From germline, CDR1 is SGHRS and CDR2 YFSETQ. Sequencing followed a ViraFEST assay step that expanded antigen-specific CD4+ T cells with viral peptide pools. Cells that had been cultured for approximately eleven days were the source of isolated CD4+ T cells. According to the study, vaccine recipients showed no prior SARS-CoV-2 infection and negative nucleocapsid antibodies. Cultivation was performed at 1.5 million to 2 million PBMC per well with around 10 IU/ml IL-2 and 9 to 10 ug/ml peptides added. Sequenced by immunoSEQ multiplex PCR; TCRdb stores in-frame clones only, minus some. The data hold some 22,000 clones, with 71% observed a single time.

Whole-study results and caveats: The study found marked clonal contraction of infection- and vaccine-induced clones late after vaccination. Few convalescent patients were included, and no early post-infection timepoints were sampled.

The sample in question was CD4+ T cells from PBMCs cultured with HCoV-OC43 spike peptides, obtained before COVID-19 vaccination. Subset here: HCoV-OC43 spike overlapping peptide pool stimulation. This sequence joins TRBV5-1 and TRBJ2-5; perhaps D is TRBD1 or TRBD2 (5 bases each). The source is a human donor who received a COVID-19 vaccine. In nucleotides, the CDR3 is TGCGCCAGCAGCTTGGGTGGGGGTCAGACCCAGTACTTC. This translates into CASSLGGGQTQYF. The variable domain in full, with the rest retrieved from reference TRBV5-1 and TRBJ2-5, is KAGVTQTPRYLIKTRGQQVTLSCSPISGHRSVSWYQQTPGQGLQFLFEYFSETQRNKGNFPGRFSGRQFSNSRSEMNVSTLELGDSALYLCASSLGGGQTQYFGPGTRLLVL.